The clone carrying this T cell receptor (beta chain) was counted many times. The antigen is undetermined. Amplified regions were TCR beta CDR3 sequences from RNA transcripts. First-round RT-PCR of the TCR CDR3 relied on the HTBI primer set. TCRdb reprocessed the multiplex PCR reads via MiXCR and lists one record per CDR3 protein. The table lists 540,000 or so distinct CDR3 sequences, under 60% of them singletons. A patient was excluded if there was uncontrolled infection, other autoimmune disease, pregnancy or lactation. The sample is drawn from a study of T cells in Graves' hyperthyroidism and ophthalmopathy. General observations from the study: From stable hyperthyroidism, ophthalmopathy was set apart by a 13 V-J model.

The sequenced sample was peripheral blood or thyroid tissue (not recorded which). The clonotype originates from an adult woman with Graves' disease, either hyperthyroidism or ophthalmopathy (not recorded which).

The CDR3 region is CSATGPDNQPQHF. The DNA of the CDR3 is TGCAGTGCGACCGGGCCAGATAATCAGCCCCAGCATTTT. The chain recombines TRBV20-1 with TRBJ1-5; no definite D call. CDR1 is DFQATT, CDR2 SNEGSKA, per germline (reference sequence). The length of the CDR3 is 13 residues. The germline V and J ends were trimmed by 6 bases and 4 bases, with 13 bases remaining between them.